Listed here are 13 T cell receptor beta chains from one sample, sequenced in a study of shared clonotypes between healthy human individuals (dated by TCRdb to between 2020 and 2021). The protocol used for the library was the immunoSEQ multiplex PCR assay. TCRdb re-hosts the immuneACCESS table, in-frame sequences only. Its copies lack some clones; in the studies checked, an unresolved V gene accounts for under half of them, and the cause for the rest is not known. This sample holds about half a million clones; around 75% were observed only once. Roughly 13% of the sample lies in the top ten. The sequenced sample consisted of PBMCs. These receptors all come from a woman aged 40-49 years in good health. Some clones in this sample may be carry-over from other donors' samples.

The table lists this clone with many counts. V and J are TRBV7-9 and TRBJ2-1, with a possible D match to TRBD2 (5 bases). The V gene's germline CDR1 is SEHNR and CDR2 FQNEAQ (reference sequence). V lost 4 bases, J lost 4 bases, and 17 bases lay in between. This CDR3 spans 16 amino acids. CDR3 sequence reads: CASSSENSRAYNEQFF. Written as DNA, the CDR3 is TGTGCCAGCAGCTCCGAAAACTCGCGGGCATACAATGAGCAGTTCTTC.

The chain couples TRBV11-2 to TRBJ2-3, with D tentatively TRBD1 or TRBD2 (6 bases each). This CDR3 region has 17 residues. From germline, CDR1 is SGHAT and CDR2 FQNNGV. V was cut by 0 bases and J by 5 bases, with 18 bases left in between. This chain's CDR3 is CASSLDWGALAVDTQYF. The CDR3 DNA is TGTGCCAGCAGCTTAGATTGGGGGGCCCTAGCAGTAGATACGCAGTATTTT.

The rearrangement links TRBV4-1 to TRBJ2-7, with a tentative D call TRBD2 (5 bases). Looked up from germline, CDR1 is MGHRA and CDR2 is YSYEKL. Trimming shortened V by 4 bases and J by 6 bases, and 25 bases separated the two germline ends. CDR3 length: 17 amino acids. This CDR3 reads CASSLNPRASSFPEQYF. CDR3 DNA sequence: TGCGCCAGCAGCCTCAACCCCCGGGCTAGCAGCTTCCCCGAGCAGTACTTC.

A note on this clone: The junction and the germline gene differ at one end; a read error may be behind it. The rearrangement links TRBV15 to TRBJ2-6; perhaps TRBD2 as D (5 bases). The CDR3 sequence is 14 residues long. Germline CDR1 reads LNHNV; CDR2 reads YYDKDF (reference sequence). The CDR3 DNA sequence: TGTGCCACCAGCGGAGAACTAGATTCAGACGTCCTGACTTTC. Encoded protein: CATSGELDSDVLTF.

This clone was counted a single time. The chain uses TRBV19 and TRBJ2-1, with D possibly being TRBD1 or TRBD2 (5 bases each). CDR1 and CDR2 (germline): LNHDA, SQIVND (reference sequence). Trimming shortened V by 6 bases and J by 6 bases, and 12 bases separated the two germline ends. The CDR3 contains 13 residues. CDR3 region: CASRPGAGNEQFF. The CDR3 coding sequence is TGTGCCAGTAGACCCGGGGCGGGCAATGAGCAGTTCTTC.

A note on this clone: This clone may be a read error of a much larger clone one base away. Other DNA sequences from this sample encode an identical CDR3 as well. The genes are TRBV11-2 and TRBJ2-2, with 8 nucleotides matching TRBD2. The CDR3 has 18 amino acids. The V and J ends lost 0 bases and 8 bases, in that order; junction bases with no gene match: 14. Germline CDR1 reads SGHAT; CDR2 reads FQNNGV. CDR3 nucleotide sequence: TGTGCCAGCAGCTTAGATTGGGGGGTAGCGGGAAAAACTGGGGAGCTGTTTTTT. Translated: CASSLDWGVAGKTGELFF. The full variable domain, its missing parts supplied by reference TRBV11-2 and TRBJ2-2, is EAGVAQSPRYKIIEKRQSVAFWCNPISGHATLYWYQQILGQGPKLLIQFQNNGVVDDSQLPKDRFSAERLKGVDSTLKIQPAKLEDSAVYLCASSLDWGVAGKTGELFFGEGSRLTVL.

J is TRBJ1-4 and V is TRBV28, with a weak D call TRBD1 (6 bases). The length of the CDR3 is 14 residues. With 5 bases removed from V and 8 bases from J, the gap between germline ends came to 15 bases. Germline CDR1 reads MDHEN; CDR2 reads SYDVKM. CDR3 residues: CASSKDRRVEKLFF. The CDR3 region has the DNA TGTGCCAGCAGTAAAGACAGGCGGGTCGAAAAACTGTTTTTT.

V is TRBV7-8 and J is TRBJ2-5, with D perhaps matching TRBD1 (6 bases). CDR1 is SGHVS, CDR2 FQNEAQ, per germline. The V end lost 3 bases, the J end lost 2 bases, and 10 bases lay between the germline ends. CDR3 length equals 14 residues. CDR3 sequence reads: CASSLGAGQETQYF. For the CDR3, the DNA is TGTGCCAGCAGCTTGGGGGCAGGACAAGAGACCCAGTACTTC. Drawing the rest from reference TRBV7-8 and TRBJ2-5, the complete variable domain is GAGVSQSPRYKVAKRGQDVALRCDPISGHVSLFWYQQALGQGPEFLTYFQNEAQLDKSGLPSDRFFAERPEGSVSTLKIQRTQQEDSAVYLCASSLGAGQETQYFGPGTRLLVL.

This clone was detected a few times. The chain combines TRBV15 with TRBJ2-1; no reliable D call. The germline V gene encodes CDR1 LNHNV and CDR2 YYDKDF (reference sequence). The CDR3 extends over 13 amino acids. V lost 0 bases to trimming and J lost 6 bases, with 6 bases between them. The CDR3 is CATSREGVNEQFF. CDR3 DNA: TGTGCCACCAGCAGAGAGGGTGTCAATGAGCAGTTCTTC.

This chain connects TRBV29-1 to TRBJ1-2; 7 bases align to TRBD1. Trimming at V came to 3 bases and at J to 5 bases, leaving 9 bases not matched to a gene. The CDR3 runs to 14 residues. Germline assignment: CDR1 SQVTM and CDR2 ANQGSEA. The CDR3 DNA reads TGCAGCGTTGACCAGGGACAGCGAGGATATGGCTACACCTTC. Residues: CSVDQGQRGYGYTF.

The J gene is TRBJ1-5, the V gene TRBV7-2; a possible D gene is TRBD1 (5 bases). Germline CDR1 is SGHTA and CDR2 is FQGNSA. V lost 9 bases, J lost 0 bases, and 12 bases lay in between. The CDR3 contains 14 residues. The CDR3 protein is CARGEVHSNQPQHF. The DNA of the CDR3 is TGTGCCAGGGGGGAGGTCCATAGCAATCAGCCCCAGCATTTT. Looking up the rest from reference TRBV7-2 and TRBJ1-5 gives the full variable domain: GAGVSQSPSNKVTEKGKDVELRCDPISGHTALYWYRQSLGQGLEFLIYFQGNSAPDKSGLPSDRFSAERTGGSVSTLTIQRTQQEDSAVYLCARGEVHSNQPQHFGDGTRLSIL.

The rearrangement links TRBV28 to TRBJ2-7, with 8 bases aligning to TRBD2. V lost 2 bases, J lost 6 bases, and 6 bases stayed unmatched. This CDR3 is 14 amino acids long. Germline V gene sequence: CDR1 MDHEN, CDR2 SYDVKM. The CDR3 spells CASSLGTRWGEQYF. CDR3 coding DNA: TGTGCCAGCAGTTTAGGGACTAGATGGGGCGAGCAGTACTTC.

The chain has TRBV5-6 and TRBJ1-2; the D is unclear. Trimming took 3 bases from V and 6 from J, leaving 6 bases between them. This CDR3 region has 11 residues. The germline CDR1 and CDR2 sequences are SGHDT and YYEEEE. The CDR3 coding sequence is TGTGCCAGCAGCTGGGGAGATGGCTACACCTTC. It is translated as CASSWGDGYTF. The full variable domain, in which reference TRBV5-6 and TRBJ1-2 provide the parts outside the CDR3, is DAGVTQSPTHLIKTRGQQVTLRCSPKSGHDTVSWYQQALGQGPQFIFQYYEEEERQRGNFPDRFSGHQFPNYSSELNVNALLLGDSALYLCASSWGDGYTFGSGTRLTVV.